Included here is one TCR beta chain sequence, with context. The antigen is undetermined. The method was immunoSEQ multiplex PCR; TCRdb's version includes in-frame clones alone and lacks a portion of them. The sample includes about 100,000 clones, 90% seen only once; the top ten take under 0.4%. The sample is drawn from a study of OX40 agonist ivuxolimab in advanced cancers. Whole-study context: Ivuxolimab is an agonistic anti-OX40 (CD134) antibody, and patients were treated with it. A male proportion of 82.7% was recorded, with mean age about 60 years and range about 23 to 90. Study-wide findings and caveats: Patients with a partial response at 0.1-3.0 mg/kg had among the lowest clonal expansion. Still undetermined is the antigen specificity of the expanded peripheral T cells.

V gave up 3 bases and J gave up 1 base; unmatched junction bases: 2. Germline CDR1 and CDR2: SGHTA and FQGNSA. CDR3 length: 14 amino acids. Sequencing used CD4+ or CD8+ T cells sorted from blood, obtained in a trial of the OX40 agonist ivuxolimab. This clonotype was obtained from an adult with an advanced solid tumor such as melanoma, head and neck, liver or kidney cancer. This chain connects TRBV7-2 to TRBJ2-5; TRBD1 aligns across 7 bases. For the CDR3, the DNA is TGTGCCAGCAGCTTGACAGGGATCCAAGAGACCCAGTACTTC. Its translation is CASSLTGIQETQYF.